This entry lists 15 T cell receptor beta chains sequenced from one sample in a study of cytomegalovirus exposure and HLA in healthy donors. Primers included in the PCR were 60 Vbeta and 13 Jbeta primers. Using immunoSEQ multiplex PCR, the repertoire was profiled, and TCRdb retains in-frame clones only, with some absent. The data hold about 140,000 clones, with roughly 75% observed a single time. The sequenced sample was PBMCs. The receptors here all came from a female donor in good health and CMV-seronegative.

This clone occurred once. V and J are TRBV5-4 and TRBJ2-7; the match to TRBD2 covers 11 bases. The CDR3 runs to 13 residues. J lost 7 bases, V lost 4 bases, and 4 bases had no gene match. Per germline, CDR1 SGHNT and CDR2 YYREEE (reference sequence). The CDR3 bases are TGTGCCAGCAGCGAACTAGCGGGGGTGGAGCAGTACTTC. Translation: CASSELAGVEQYF. The variable domain in full, with the rest retrieved from reference TRBV5-4 and TRBJ2-7, is ETGVTQSPTHLIKTRGQQVTLRCSSQSGHNTVSWYQQALGQGPQFIFQYYREEENGRGNFPPRFSGLQFPNYSSELNVNALELDDSALYLCASSELAGVEQYFGPGTRLTVT.

The genes are TRBV27 and TRBJ1-5; D gene ambiguous. CDR1 and CDR2 (germline): MNHEY, SMNVEV (reference sequence). The CDR3 consists of 14 residues. V was cut by 5 bases and J by 0 bases, with 8 bases left in between. CDR3: CASSPSYSNQPQHF. CDR3 DNA: TGTGCCAGCAGTCCCTCTTATAGCAATCAGCCCCAGCATTTT.

J is TRBJ2-7 and V is TRBV21-1; TRBD1, the D gene given by the table, was not confirmed from the DNA. TRBV21-1 is tagged as a pseudogene. CDR3 length equals 15 residues. CDR3 in amino acids: CASSKKTGKSYEQYF. The CDR3 nucleotides are TGTGCCAGCAGCAAAAAGACAGGGAAATCCTACGAGCAGTACTTC.

The CDR3 coding sequence is TGCGCCAGCAGCTTGGCGTTAGGGGTTGATGAGCAGTTCTTC. Its translation is CASSLALGVDEQFF. The rearrangement links TRBV5-1 to TRBJ2-1, with D perhaps TRBD1 (5 bases). The germline CDR1 and CDR2 sequences are SGHRS and YFSETQ. CDR3 length equals 14 residues. V was pared by 0 bases and J by 8 bases, with 12 bases between.

The rearrangement uses TRBV27 and TRBJ2-3, with D perhaps TRBD1 (6 bases). The V end was cut by 3 bases, the J end by 4 bases, with 14 bases between. Germline V gives CDR1 MNHEY, CDR2 SMNVEV (reference sequence). The CDR3 runs to 15 residues. CDR3 DNA sequence: TGTGCCAGCAGTTTTGGGGGCTCCAGGGCAGATACGCAGTATTTT. Translation: CASSFGGSRADTQYF.

The chain links TRBV11-2 to TRBJ2-7; no reliable D call. The CDR3 has 13 residues. Looked up from germline, CDR1 is SGHAT and CDR2 is FQNNGV. The ends were cut back, 0 bases at V and 4 bases at J, with 7 bases in the middle. CDR3 sequence reads: CASSLESGYEQYF. The CDR3 coding sequence is TGTGCCAGCAGCTTAGAATCCGGGTACGAGCAGTACTTC.

V gene TRBV6-6 combines with J gene TRBJ1-6; the D is unclear. Trimming cost V 0 bases and J 10 bases, with 10 bases left between them. Germline CDR1 is MNHNY and CDR2 is SVGAGI (reference sequence). The CDR3 is 14 amino acids. The CDR3 reads CASSYSTTGSPLHF. CDR3 DNA: TGTGCCAGCAGTTACTCGACGACGGGATCACCCCTCCACTTT.

Only a few counts were recorded for this clone. The CDR3 coding sequence is TGTGCCAGCAGCCTGGCTGTACGTACAGGGGCCATGGCCGGGGAGCTGTTTTTT. This codes for CASSLAVRTGAMAGELFF. The genes are TRBV7-2 and TRBJ2-2; 7 bases align to TRBD1. This CDR3 region has 18 residues. CDR1 and CDR2 (germline): SGHTA, FQGNSA. V dropped 5 bases and J dropped 6; count of bases not matched to a gene: 18. Filled out from reference TRBV7-2 and TRBJ2-2, the complete variable domain reads GAGVSQSPSNKVTEKGKDVELRCDPISGHTALYWYRQSLGQGLEFLIYFQGNSAPDKSGLPSDRFSAERTGGSVSTLTIQRTQQEDSAVYLCASSLAVRTGAMAGELFFGEGSRLTVL.

The rearrangement joins TRBV25-1 to TRBJ2-2; TRBD2 might be the D (6 bases). The CDR3 contains 15 residues. The V end lost 5 bases, the J end lost 6 bases, and 16 bases lay between the germline ends. Germline V CDR1 and CDR2: MGHDK, SYGVNS. CDR3 DNA sequence: TGTGCCAGCAGTACAAATCGAGCGGGCCCCGGGGAGCTGTTTTTT. It is translated as CASSTNRAGPGELFF.

The chain couples TRBV27 to TRBJ2-6, with TRBD1 matching 10 bases. Per the germline V gene, CDR1 is MNHEY and CDR2 is SMNVEV (reference sequence). V dropped 6 bases and J dropped 0; count of bases not matched to a gene: 8. The CDR3 loop spans 18 amino acids. CDR3 nucleotides: TGTGCCAGCAGCCCCCGGACAGGGGGACACTCTGGGGCCAACGTCCTGACTTTC. Translating it yields CASSPRTGGHSGANVLTF.

The chain has TRBV19 and TRBJ2-6; D uncertain. CDR3 size: 14 residues. Germline-derived CDR1 and CDR2 are LNHDA and SQIVND (reference sequence). The germline V and J ends were trimmed by 6 bases and 5 bases, with 11 bases remaining between them. Here the CDR3 reads CASSPFNRANVLTF. The CDR3 bases are TGTGCCAGTAGCCCCTTTAACAGGGCCAACGTCCTGACTTTC.

The chain uses TRBV2 and TRBJ2-1, with 8 bases matching TRBD2. This CDR3 is built from 13 residues. V dropped 8 bases and J dropped 4; count of bases not matched to a gene: 4. Per the germline V gene, CDR1 is SNHLY and CDR2 is FYNNEI. The CDR3 protein is CASGLAGYNEQFF. Written as DNA, the CDR3 is TGTGCCAGCGGCCTAGCGGGTTACAATGAGCAGTTCTTC.

The chain combines TRBV19 with TRBJ2-1, with 14 bases aligning to TRBD2. Germline assignment: CDR1 LNHDA and CDR2 SQIVND (reference sequence). Unmatched junction bases numbered 10, after V lost 10 bases and J lost 5 bases. The CDR3 is 16 residues long. The CDR3 DNA follows: TGTGCCACCCGACTAGCGGGGGGGAGTCAGCACAATGAGCAGTTCTTC. It encodes CATRLAGGSQHNEQFF.

This clone was seen a single time. The chain carries TRBV10-2 and TRBJ2-7; D is perhaps TRBD2 (6 bases). The ends were cut back, 4 bases at V and 6 bases at J, with 16 bases in the middle. Per the germline V gene, CDR1 is WSHSY and CDR2 is SAAADI. The CDR3 covers 14 residues. CDR3 sequence (DNA): TGCGCCAGCAGTGTCATGGCGGGAAGAGGCGAGCAGTACTTC. Protein sequence: CASSVMAGRGEQYF.

V usage is TRBV6-4 and J usage is TRBJ1-5, with a weak D call TRBD1 (6 bases). The CDR3 loop spans 11 amino acids. CDR1 and CDR2 (germline): MRHNA, SNTAGT. Trimming left V 10 bases short and J 7 bases short, with 11 bases between. Written as DNA, the CDR3 is TGTGCCAACAGGACAGACCAGCCCCAGCATTTT. Amino acid sequence: CANRTDQPQHF.